The 18 T cell receptor beta chains in this list originate from one sample, sequenced in a study of regulatory T cells in long-lasting Graves disease. Combining iRepertoire HTBI primers with Arm-PCR of CDR3 regions, the authors built TCR beta libraries. TCRdb called the multiplex PCR reads again in MiXCR, with one record for every CDR3 protein. The sample comprises about 420,000 distinct CDR3 sequences, roughly 17% of which are singletons, and 23% rests with the top ten. Time point in this sample: newly diagnosed GD, antithyroid drugs for less than 3 months. PBMC RNA served as the TCR library source. A further study also used this sample, focusing on T cells in Graves' hyperthyroidism and ophthalmopathy.

Source: peripheral blood mononuclear cells (PBMCs), taken at new diagnosis, from a patient treated with antithyroid drugs. These TCRs come from a woman between 18 and 30 years old with Graves disease.

The table lists this clonotype with many counts. The chain combines TRBV11-2 with TRBJ2-7; 7 bases map to TRBD1. Trimming took 10 bases from V and 0 from J; bases not matched to a gene: 12. The CDR3 contains 15 residues. Germline-derived CDR1 and CDR2 are SGHAT and FQNNGV. CDR3 region: CAIGTAEERSYEQYF. CDR3 in DNA: TGTGCCATCGGGACAGCGGAAGAGCGCTCCTACGAGCAGTACTTC.

V and J are TRBV19 and TRBJ2-3; TRBD2 agrees at 10 bases. Trimming removed 2 bases from V and 6 bases from J; junction bases left unmatched: 5. CDR1 and CDR2 (germline): LNHDA, SQIVND (reference sequence). The CDR3 runs to 15 residues. CDR3 residues: CASSIPSGRSDTQYF. The CDR3 region has the DNA TGTGCCAGTAGTATACCTAGCGGGAGATCGGATACGCAGTATTTT.

The chain combines TRBV6-1 with TRBJ1-1; D possibly corresponds to TRBD1 (5 bases). CDR1 and CDR2 from the germline V gene are MNHNS and SASEGT. The CDR3 totals 13 residues. Trimming took 6 bases from V and 4 from J, leaving 12 bases between them. This CDR3 reads CASRIEGVTEAFF. CDR3 coding DNA: TGTGCCAGCAGAATCGAAGGGGTCACTGAAGCTTTCTTT.

This clonotype was counted only a few times. Given a much more abundant clone one base away, this may be a read error. This rearrangement joins TRBV7-2 to TRBJ2-5; D gene uncertain. Looked up from germline, CDR1 is SGHTA and CDR2 is FQGNSA. Trimming stripped 5 bases from V and 7 bases from J, with 8 bases between. The CDR3 length is 11 residues. The CDR3 nucleotides read TGTGCCAGCAGCCAAGAAGCGACCCAGTACTTC. Protein: CASSQEATQYF.

V and J are TRBV7-9 and TRBJ2-7, with 12 bases aligning to TRBD2. Germline V gives CDR1 SEHNR, CDR2 FQNEAQ (reference sequence). Trimming at V came to 5 bases and at J to 6 bases, leaving 8 bases not matched to a gene. The CDR3 spans 15 residues. In nucleotides, the CDR3 is TGTGCCAGCAGCCGACTAGCGGGAGTCTGGCTCGAGCAGTACTTC. Its protein is CASSRLAGVWLEQYF.

CDR3 region: CASSEGTIENQPQHF. Here the CDR3 DNA reads TGTGCCAGCAGTGAAGGGACAATTGAGAATCAGCCCCAGCATTTT. This chain connects TRBV2 to TRBJ1-5, with D possibly being TRBD1 (5 bases). Between the trimmed V and J ends, which lost 1 base and 4 bases, there was a span of 11 bases. Germline values: CDR1 SNHLY, CDR2 FYNNEI. The CDR3 consists of 15 residues.

This clonotype was seen at least ten times. CDR3 DNA sequence: TGTGCCAGCAGCCGCTCCGGGACACGGTTTTACAATGAGCAGTTCTTC. Encoded protein: CASSRSGTRFYNEQFF. The chain carries TRBV28 and TRBJ2-1; weak D call: TRBD1 (6 bases). Trimming took off 6 bases at V and 4 bases at J, with 19 bases between the two ends. This CDR3 is 16 amino acids long. From germline, CDR1 is MDHEN and CDR2 SYDVKM.

This clonotype occurred a few times. The chain uses TRBV7-8 and TRBJ1-2; no clear D. V lost 1 base to trimming and J lost 5 bases, with 11 bases between them. The germline V gene has CDR1 SGHVS and CDR2 FQNEAQ. CDR3 length: 14 residues. The CDR3 loop is CASSLGVRGYGYTF. Here the CDR3 DNA reads TGTGCCAGCAGCTTAGGAGTCCGAGGGTATGGCTACACCTTC.

This clonotype has a handful of counts. This chain joins TRBV2 and TRBJ2-5, with no clear D. Germline CDR1 SNHLY, CDR2 FYNNEI. The V end lost 7 bases, the J end lost 5 bases, and 8 bases lay between the germline ends. The CDR3 length is 11 residues. The CDR3 protein is CASIFSETQYF. The CDR3 nucleotides are TGTGCCAGCATCTTTAGTGAGACCCAGTACTTC. Together with reference TRBV2 and TRBJ2-5, the CDR3 gives the full variable domain: EPEVTQTPSHQVTQMGQEVILRCVPISNHLYFYWYRQILGQKVEFLVSFYNNEISEKSEIFDDQFSVERPDGSNFTLKIRSTKLEDSAMYFCASIFSETQYFGPGTRLLVL.

This clonotype was seen a few times. The V call is TRBV5-5, the J call TRBJ2-1; D possibly corresponds to TRBD2 (6 bases). There are 15 residues in the CDR3. CDR1 is SGHKS, CDR2 YYEKEE, per germline (reference sequence). Trimming stripped 3 bases from V and 8 bases from J, with 18 bases between. The CDR3, as DNA: TGTGCCAGCAGCTCTGTAATCGGGAGATTGTATGAGCAGTTCTTC. It codes for CASSSVIGRLYEQFF.

This clonotype was recorded only once. The chain recombines TRBV19 with TRBJ2-1; no firm D call. V was trimmed by 10 bases and J by 3 bases, leaving 7 bases between them. The germline CDR1 and CDR2 sequences are LNHDA and SQIVND (reference sequence). The CDR3 contains 11 residues. CDR3 coding DNA: TGTGCCACCCTCGACTACAATGAGCAGTTCTTC. Translating gives CATLDYNEQFF.

With respect to this clonotype: A much larger clone lies one base from this, so it may be a read error. The chain joins TRBV7-9 to TRBJ1-1; D perhaps matches TRBD1 (5 bases). There are 14 residues in the CDR3. Germline V lookup: CDR1 SEHNR, CDR2 FQNEAQ (reference sequence). CDR3 amino acids: CASSLSGGITEASF. In DNA form, the CDR3 reads TGTGCCAGCAGCCTCTCCGGGGGGATCACTGAAGCTTCCTTT.

This clonotype has ten or more counts. The chain carries TRBV7-8 and TRBJ1-2, with a possible D match to TRBD1 (5 bases). Germline CDR1 and CDR2: SGHVS and FQNEAQ. The CDR3 runs to 15 residues. The V and J ends lost 1 base and 6 bases respectively, with 15 bases between them. Here the CDR3 reads CASSLDVGHKNGYTF. The CDR3 nucleotides are TGTGCCAGCAGCTTAGATGTGGGGCATAAAAATGGCTACACCTTC. Full variable domain (outside the CDR3, taken from reference TRBV7-8 and TRBJ1-2): GAGVSQSPRYKVAKRGQDVALRCDPISGHVSLFWYQQALGQGPEFLTYFQNEAQLDKSGLPSDRFFAERPEGSVSTLKIQRTQQEDSAVYLCASSLDVGHKNGYTFGSGTRLTVV.

This clonotype was recorded a few times. The gene calls are TRBV11-2 and TRBJ2-7; D tentatively reads TRBD1 or TRBD2 (5 bases each). Germline V gene sequence: CDR1 SGHAT, CDR2 FQNNGV. This CDR3 has 17 residues. The germline V and J ends were trimmed by 0 bases and 5 bases, with 20 bases remaining between them. The CDR3 protein is CASSLDVGLAASDEQYF. The CDR3 DNA follows: TGTGCCAGCAGCTTAGATGTGGGGCTAGCCGCGTCGGACGAGCAGTACTTC.

This clonotype was counted many times. This sequence joins TRBV3-1 and TRBJ2-1; TRBD2 matches 12 bases. Germline V lookup: CDR1 LGHDT, CDR2 YNNKEL (reference sequence). V lost 5 bases to trimming and J lost 8 bases; unmatched junction nucleotides: 1. The CDR3 is 13 amino acids. CDR3 residues: CASSRLAGDEQFF. CDR3 coding DNA: TGTGCCAGCAGCAGACTAGCGGGAGATGAGCAGTTCTTC.

V and J are TRBV10-2 and TRBJ2-2; 12 positions agree with TRBD2. After removal of 4 bases from V and 4 bases from J, the junction contained 1 base not matched to a gene. The germline V gene has CDR1 WSHSY and CDR2 SAAADI. CDR3 size: 15 residues. CDR3 region: CASSGLAGVTGELFF. CDR3 DNA: TGCGCCAGCAGTGGACTAGCGGGAGTCACCGGGGAGCTGTTTTTT.

As DNA, the CDR3 is TGTGCCAGCAGCTTGGAAACAGTACTAACAGATACGCAGTATTTT. The encoded protein is CASSLETVLTDTQYF. The rearrangement uses TRBV5-4 and TRBJ2-3; D not certain. The CDR3 is made up of 15 amino acids. The V and J ends lost 0 bases and 3 bases respectively, with 11 bases between them. The germline gives CDR1 SGHNT, CDR2 YYREEE (reference sequence).

J is TRBJ1-6 and V is TRBV30; D gene ambiguous. In germline, CDR1 is GTSNPN, CDR2 SVGIG (reference sequence). This CDR3 is 14 amino acids long. Trimming left V 3 bases short and J 7 bases short, with 13 bases between. The chain's CDR3 is CAWRLLGLNSPLHF. CDR3 sequence (DNA): TGTGCCTGGAGGCTGCTCGGATTGAATTCACCCCTCCACTTT. Variable domain in full (rest from reference TRBV30 and TRBJ1-6): SQTIHQWPATLVQPVGSPLSLECTVEGTSNPNLYWYRQAAGRGLQLLFYSVGIGQISSEVPQNLSASRPQDRQFILSSKKLLLSDSGFYLCAWRLLGLNSPLHFGNGTRLTVT.